What follows is one T cell receptor (beta chain) and its context. This specimen comes from a study of blood T cell repertoires in COVID-19. As for the study in general: Samples of COVID-19 (acute and convalescent) were obtained from the United States, Italy and Spain. T cells, B-cell-depleted T cells, or PBMCs supplied cDNA or gDNA.

Germline V gives CDR1 SGHVT, CDR2 SQSDAQ. The ends were cut back, 1 base at V and 7 bases at J, with 10 bases in the middle. The CDR3 consists of 14 residues. Per the original methods: Cell counts per sample came from amplifying reference gene primers. TCRdb's table, derived via immunoSEQ multiplex PCR, lists solely in-frame clones and lacks some. V and J calls and clone size come straight from that table; D and trimming were deduced from the DNA. The sample lists around 150,000 clones; around 74% were seen once. Sample: peripheral blood. V gene TRBV7-4 combines with J gene TRBJ1-4; D remains unclear. The TCR originated in a man between 65 and 80 years old with acute or convalescent COVID-19. CDR3 bases: TGTGCCAGCAGCTTAGGGGGAGGTGGTGAAAAACTGTTTTTT. This gives the protein CASSLGGGGEKLFF.